This T cell receptor (beta chain) was documented in a study of tumor-infiltrating lymphocytes in glioblastoma multiforme. Three nested ARM-PCR rounds with V-beta and C-beta primers built TCRB libraries. One entry per CDR3 protein results from TCRdb running MiXCR on the multiplex PCR reads. This table has approximately 20,000 distinct CDR3 sequences, 65% to 75% appearing once. This clonotype was seen a handful of times. V dropped 5 bases and J dropped 5 bases, with 7 bases sitting between them. CDR3 length equals 12 residues. In germline, CDR1 is SGHAT, CDR2 FQDESV (reference sequence). The chain recombines TRBV11-1 with TRBJ1-3; D not certain. The sample taken for sequencing was peripheral blood. The receptor comes from a male donor with glioblastoma. The CDR3 reads CASSDMRNTIYF. The CDR3 nucleotides are TGTGCCAGCAGCGATATGAGAAACACCATATATTTT.